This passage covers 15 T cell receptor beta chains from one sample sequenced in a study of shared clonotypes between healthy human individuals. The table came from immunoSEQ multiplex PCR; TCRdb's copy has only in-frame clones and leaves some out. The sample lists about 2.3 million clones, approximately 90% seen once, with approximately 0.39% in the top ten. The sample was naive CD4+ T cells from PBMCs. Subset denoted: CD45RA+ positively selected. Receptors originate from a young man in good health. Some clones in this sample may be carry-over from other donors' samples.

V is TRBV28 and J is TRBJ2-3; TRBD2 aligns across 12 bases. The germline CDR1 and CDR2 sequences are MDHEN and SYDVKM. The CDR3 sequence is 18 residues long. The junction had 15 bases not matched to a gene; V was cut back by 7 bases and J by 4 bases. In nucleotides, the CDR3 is TGTGCCAGCACCAGACTAGCGGGAGTATCGGGGGGGGCAGATACGCAGTATTTT. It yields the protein CASTRLAGVSGGADTQYF.

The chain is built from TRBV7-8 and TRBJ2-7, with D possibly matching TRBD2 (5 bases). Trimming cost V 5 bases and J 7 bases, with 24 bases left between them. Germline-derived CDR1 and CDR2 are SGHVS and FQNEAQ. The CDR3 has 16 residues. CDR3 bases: TGTGCCAGCAGCCAACCCCTATCGGACTTCCCAGAGGAGCAGTACTTC. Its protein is CASSQPLSDFPEEQYF.

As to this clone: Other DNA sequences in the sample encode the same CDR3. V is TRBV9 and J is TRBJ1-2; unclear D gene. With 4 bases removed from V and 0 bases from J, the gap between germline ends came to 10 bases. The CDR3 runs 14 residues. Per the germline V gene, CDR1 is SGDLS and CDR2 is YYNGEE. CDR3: CASSPTGSNYGYTF. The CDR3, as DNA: TGTGCCAGCAGCCCGACTGGGTCTAACTATGGCTACACCTTC. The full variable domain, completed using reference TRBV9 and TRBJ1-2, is DSGVTQTPKHLITATGQRVTLRCSPRSGDLSVYWYQQSLDQGLQFLIQYYNGEERAKGNILERFSAQQFPDLHSELNLSSLELGDSALYFCASSPTGSNYGYTFGSGTRLTVV.

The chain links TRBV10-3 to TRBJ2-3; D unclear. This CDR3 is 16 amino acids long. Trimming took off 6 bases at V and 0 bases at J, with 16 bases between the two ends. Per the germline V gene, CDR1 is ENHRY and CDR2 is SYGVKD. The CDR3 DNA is TGTGCCATCAGCACGTGGGCATCGGATAGCACAGATACGCAGTATTTT. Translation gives CAISTWASDSTDTQYF.

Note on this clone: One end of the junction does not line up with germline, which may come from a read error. The DNA of the CDR3 is TGTGCCAGCAAGGACTCAGGGAGCTTTTTCGGGTATGACTTC. Translating it yields CASKDSGSFFGYDF. The chain recombines TRBV6-1 with TRBJ2-7; D could derive from TRBD1 or TRBD2 (5 bases each). Germline-derived CDR1 and CDR2 are MNHNS and SASEGT. This CDR3 is built from 14 residues.

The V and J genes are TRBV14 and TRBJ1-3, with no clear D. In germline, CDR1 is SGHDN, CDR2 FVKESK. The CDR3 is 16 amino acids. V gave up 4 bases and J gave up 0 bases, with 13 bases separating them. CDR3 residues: CASSRGGRFSGNTIYF. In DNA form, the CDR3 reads TGTGCCAGCAGCCGAGGCGGTCGGTTCTCTGGAAACACCATATATTTT. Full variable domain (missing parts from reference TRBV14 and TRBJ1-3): EAGVTQFPSHSVIEKGQTVTLRCDPISGHDNLYWYRRVMGKEIKFLLHFVKESKQDESGMPNNRFLAERTGGTYSTLKVQPAELEDSGVYFCASSRGGRFSGNTIYFGEGSWLTVV.

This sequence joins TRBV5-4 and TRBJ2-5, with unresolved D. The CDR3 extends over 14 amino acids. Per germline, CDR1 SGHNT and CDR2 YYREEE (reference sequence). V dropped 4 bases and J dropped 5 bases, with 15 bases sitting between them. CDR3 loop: CASSPDGSWETQYF. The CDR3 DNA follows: TGTGCCAGCAGCCCGGATGGGTCTTGGGAGACCCAGTACTTC.

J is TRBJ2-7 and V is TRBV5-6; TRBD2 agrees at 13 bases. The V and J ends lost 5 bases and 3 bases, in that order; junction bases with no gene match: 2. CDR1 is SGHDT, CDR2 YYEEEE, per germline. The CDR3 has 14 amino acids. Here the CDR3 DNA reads TGTGCCAGCAGACGGACTAGCGGGAGCTACGAGCAGTACTTC. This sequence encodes CASRRTSGSYEQYF.

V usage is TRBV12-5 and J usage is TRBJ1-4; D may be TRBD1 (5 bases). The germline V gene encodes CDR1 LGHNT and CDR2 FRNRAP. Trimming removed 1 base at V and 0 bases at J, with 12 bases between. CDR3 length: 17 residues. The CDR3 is CASGLGGQETTNEKLFF. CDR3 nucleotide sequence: TGTGCTAGTGGTTTGGGCGGACAAGAAACAACTAATGAAAAACTGTTTTTT.

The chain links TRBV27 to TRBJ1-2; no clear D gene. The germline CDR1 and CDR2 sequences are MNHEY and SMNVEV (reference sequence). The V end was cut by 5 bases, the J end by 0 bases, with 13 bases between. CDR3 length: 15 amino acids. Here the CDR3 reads CASSPSTASNYGYTF. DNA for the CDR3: TGTGCCAGCAGTCCATCGACGGCCTCTAACTATGGCTACACCTTC.

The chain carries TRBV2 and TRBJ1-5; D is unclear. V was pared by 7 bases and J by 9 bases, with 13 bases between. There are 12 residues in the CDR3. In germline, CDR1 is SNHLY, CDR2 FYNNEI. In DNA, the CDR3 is TGTGCCAGCATGGGCGAGTATGGGCCCCAGCATTTT. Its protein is CASMGEYGPQHF.

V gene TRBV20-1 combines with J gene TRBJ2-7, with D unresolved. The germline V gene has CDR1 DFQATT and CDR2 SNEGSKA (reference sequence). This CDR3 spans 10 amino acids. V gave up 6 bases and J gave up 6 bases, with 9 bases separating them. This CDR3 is CSARTSEQYF. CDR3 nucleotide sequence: TGCAGTGCGAGGACCAGCGAGCAGTACTTC.

The CDR3 nucleotides are TGTGCCAGCTCACCCTTGGAGACAGGGGGCTTTGGAAACACCATATATTTT. Its protein product is CASSPLETGGFGNTIYF. The V and J genes are TRBV18 and TRBJ1-3; 10 positions agree with TRBD1. Trimming removed 3 bases from V and 3 bases from J; junction bases left unmatched: 8. The CDR3 sequence is 17 residues long. From germline, CDR1 is KGHSH and CDR2 LQKENI.

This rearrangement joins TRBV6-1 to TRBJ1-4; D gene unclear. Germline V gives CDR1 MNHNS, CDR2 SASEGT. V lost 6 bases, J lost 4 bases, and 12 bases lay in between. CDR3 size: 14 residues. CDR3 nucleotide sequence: TGTGCCAGCAGGAAGGTCTCCAATAATGAAAAACTGTTTTTT. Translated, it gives CASRKVSNNEKLFF.

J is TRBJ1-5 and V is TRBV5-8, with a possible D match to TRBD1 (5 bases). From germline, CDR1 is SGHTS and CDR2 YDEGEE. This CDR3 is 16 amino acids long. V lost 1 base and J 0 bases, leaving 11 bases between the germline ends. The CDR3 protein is CASSLFGGSSNQPQHF. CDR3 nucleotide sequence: TGTGCCAGCAGCTTGTTCGGGGGTTCTAGCAATCAGCCCCAGCATTTT.